Following are 17 T cell receptor beta chains from one sample sequenced in a study of control samples from healthy donors and cancer patients (TCRdb year 2020). Library generation was performed with the immunoSEQ multiplex PCR assay. Imported from immuneACCESS, the table was reduced by TCRdb to in-frame sequences with V and J called. These copies leave out some clones; in studies compared against another copy, an unresolved V gene accounts for under half, and the cause of the remainder is not known. In all, the sample holds 170,000 or so clones, and roughly 94% of those were seen once. The ten largest make up about 1.5% of the sample. Specimen: blood. These receptors were obtained from a woman aged 18-29 years in good health.

This chain connects TRBV9 to TRBJ2-5; a weak D match, TRBD1 (5 bases). Trimming took 0 bases from V and 4 from J, leaving 10 bases between them. The germline gives CDR1 SGDLS, CDR2 YYNGEE. The CDR3 covers 14 residues. The CDR3 reads CASSVGAGSETQYF. The CDR3 DNA reads as TGTGCCAGCAGCGTAGGGGCAGGGTCAGAGACCCAGTACTTC.

The rearrangement joins TRBV19 to TRBJ2-3, with D possibly matching TRBD2 (7 bases). The V end lost 6 bases, the J end lost 11 bases, and 12 bases lay between the germline ends. The CDR3 has 11 amino acids. Germline V gives CDR1 LNHDA, CDR2 SQIVND (reference sequence). CDR3 region: CASRGRGQQYF. In DNA form, the CDR3 reads TGTGCCAGTAGGGGGAGGGGACAGCAGTATTTT.

The rearrangement links TRBV2 to TRBJ2-7, with D unclear. V lost 8 bases, J lost 0 bases, and 8 bases lay in between. The length of the CDR3 is 12 residues. Germline V gives CDR1 SNHLY, CDR2 FYNNEI. The CDR3 DNA reads TGTGCCAGCTTGGACGACTCCTACGAGCAGTACTTC. Its translation: CASLDDSYEQYF.

The V gene is TRBV11-2, the J gene TRBJ2-1, with 9 bases identical to TRBD1. The V segment lost 6 bases and the J segment 4 bases; nucleotides outside the gene matches: 7. This CDR3 comprises 15 residues. Germline V gene data show CDR1 as SGHAT and CDR2 as FQNNGV. Written as DNA, the CDR3 is TGTGCCAGCAGAGAATGGACAGGGGAATACAATGAGCAGTTCTTC. This codes for CASREWTGEYNEQFF. The full variable domain, with the rest looked up from reference TRBV11-2 and TRBJ2-1, is EAGVAQSPRYKIIEKRQSVAFWCNPISGHATLYWYQQILGQGPKLLIQFQNNGVVDDSQLPKDRFSAERLKGVDSTLKIQPAKLEDSAVYLCASREWTGEYNEQFFGPGTRLTVL.

The CDR3 loop is CSGLRNEKLFF. In DNA, the CDR3 is TGCAGCGGCCTCAGGAATGAAAAACTGTTTTTT. The gene calls are TRBV29-1 and TRBJ1-4, with D uncertain. There are 11 residues in the CDR3. Germline lookup yields CDR1 SQVTM and CDR2 ANQGSEA. Trimming stripped 7 bases from V and 5 bases from J, with 8 bases between.

The DNA of the CDR3 is TGTGCCAGCAGTGAGACAGGCCAGGGCCATGAGCAGTTCTTC. Protein: CASSETGQGHEQFF. The chain has TRBV2 and TRBJ2-1; D is perhaps TRBD1 (6 bases). Germline V lookup: CDR1 SNHLY, CDR2 FYNNEI. The CDR3 extends over 14 amino acids. Trimming took 3 bases from V and 8 from J, leaving 14 bases between them.

About this clone itself: Other DNA sequences within the sample encode an identical CDR3. The V gene is TRBV11-2, the J gene TRBJ1-1; no definite D call. V shed 1 base and J shed 1 base, with 4 bases lying between them. Germline values: CDR1 SGHAT, CDR2 FQNNGV. This CDR3 has 13 amino acids. CDR3 in amino acids: CASSLGANTEAFF. The CDR3 nucleotides read TGTGCCAGCAGCTTAGGAGCGAACACTGAAGCTTTCTTT. The complete variable domain, with remaining parts taken from reference TRBV11-2 and TRBJ1-1, reads EAGVAQSPRYKIIEKRQSVAFWCNPISGHATLYWYQQILGQGPKLLIQFQNNGVVDDSQLPKDRFSAERLKGVDSTLKIQPAKLEDSAVYLCASSLGANTEAFFGQGTRLTVV.

The V and J genes are TRBV2 and TRBJ1-6; D gene ambiguous. Trimming cost V 7 bases and J 7 bases, with 11 bases left between them. The CDR3 contains 13 residues. Germline CDR1 is SNHLY and CDR2 is FYNNEI. CDR3 residues: CASIRRENSPLHF. CDR3 sequence (DNA): TGTGCCAGCATCCGACGGGAAAATTCACCCCTCCACTTT. Based on the CDR3 plus reference TRBV2 and TRBJ1-6, the full variable domain is EPEVTQTPSHQVTQMGQEVILRCVPISNHLYFYWYRQILGQKVEFLVSFYNNEISEKSEIFDDQFSVERPDGSNFTLKIRSTKLEDSAMYFCASIRRENSPLHFGNGTRLTVT.

The gene calls are TRBV18 and TRBJ1-3; D gene ambiguous. The CDR3 covers 15 residues. V was cut by 4 bases and J by 4 bases, with 14 bases left in between. CDR1 KGHSH and CDR2 LQKENI come from the germline V gene. CDR3 in DNA: TGTGCCAGCTCACAGGGCCTGATCCCCGGAAACACCATATATTTT. It codes for CASSQGLIPGNTIYF.

J is TRBJ2-7 and V is TRBV2, with a weak D call TRBD2 (7 bases). This CDR3 is built from 15 residues. Germline V lookup: CDR1 SNHLY, CDR2 FYNNEI. Trimming stripped 2 bases from V and 6 bases from J, with 17 bases between. The CDR3 DNA follows: TGTGCCAGCAGTGAAAGGGGGGGGGCAGCTCCCGAGCAGTACTTC. This gives the protein CASSERGGAAPEQYF.

The chain is built from TRBV11-2 and TRBJ2-7; the D gene could be TRBD1 or TRBD2 (5 bases each). Germline CDR1 is SGHAT and CDR2 is FQNNGV. V lost 5 bases, J lost 3 bases, and 11 bases lay in between. This CDR3 spans 13 amino acids. The CDR3 DNA sequence: TGTGCCAGCAGCCGCGACAGCGGCTACGAGCAGTACTTC. Translated, it gives CASSRDSGYEQYF.

This clone showed up just once. The chain couples TRBV24-1 to TRBJ2-5; 13 nucleotides agree with TRBD2. CDR3 size: 16 residues. The germline V gene has CDR1 KGHDR and CDR2 SFDVKD. V was pared by 6 bases and J by 4 bases, with 7 bases of the junction left unmatched. This CDR3 is CATSYTTSGGGETQYF. In nucleotides, the CDR3 is TGTGCCACCAGTTATACCACTAGCGGGGGGGGAGAGACCCAGTACTTC.

This clone was seen once. This chain joins TRBV6-5 and TRBJ1-3, with D unclear. The V end lost 2 bases, the J end lost 0 bases, and 5 bases lay between the germline ends. CDR1 is MNHEY and CDR2 is SVGAGI in the germline V gene. The CDR3 extends over 14 amino acids. Written as DNA, the CDR3 is TGTGCCAGCAGTTACGCCCTCTCTGGAAACACCATATATTTT. Its protein product is CASSYALSGNTIYF.

The V call is TRBV28, the J call TRBJ2-3, with D unclear. V shed 5 bases and J shed 1 base, with 7 bases lying between them. CDR1 MDHEN and CDR2 SYDVKM come from the germline V gene. The CDR3 sequence is 13 residues long. The CDR3 protein is CASSRSGTDTQYF. The CDR3, as DNA: TGTGCCAGCAGTCGTTCAGGCACAGATACGCAGTATTTT.

The chain combines TRBV12-3 or TRBV12-4 with TRBJ1-2, with D hard to call. The CDR3 totals 12 residues. Trimming stripped 5 bases from V and 3 bases from J, with 7 bases between. The CDR3 reads CASSTTDYGYTF. CDR3 sequence (DNA): TGTGCCAGCAGTACTACGGACTATGGCTACACCTTC.

The chain joins TRBV11-2 to TRBJ1-1; D is undetermined. There are 15 residues in the CDR3. From germline, CDR1 is SGHAT and CDR2 FQNNGV. V dropped 5 bases and J dropped 1 base, with 14 bases sitting between them. The CDR3 protein is CASSRSGFSNTEAFF. For the CDR3, the DNA is TGTGCCAGCAGCCGTTCCGGGTTTTCGAACACTGAAGCTTTCTTT.

V gene TRBV19 combines with J gene TRBJ2-3; 9 bases agree with TRBD1. The ends lost 4 bases at V and 0 bases at J; junction bases unmatched: 11. The CDR3 has 18 residues. Germline V gives CDR1 LNHDA, CDR2 SQIVND (reference sequence). The DNA of the CDR3 is TGTGCCAGTAGTAAAAGGACAGGGGTACTGACTAGCACAGATACGCAGTATTTT. This encodes CASSKRTGVLTSTDTQYF.